The sequence of this T cell receptor beta chain was determined in a study of T cells in Graves' hyperthyroidism and ophthalmopathy. This clonotype was detected ten times or more. Its antigen remains unidentified. Study-level findings and limits: Model predictions of ophthalmopathy came a median about six months before onset.

In patients aged 18 to 65, hyperthyroidism was newly diagnosed, with duration under 2 months. Exclusion criteria comprised uncontrolled infection, other autoimmune disease, pregnancy or lactation. This CDR3 is built from 16 residues. Looked up from germline, CDR1 is SGDLS and CDR2 is YYNGEE. V lost 0 bases, J lost 6 bases, and 18 bases lay in between. TCR beta CDR3 regions were amplified from RNA. HTBI primers were employed in a first-round RT-PCR of the TCR CDR3. One entry per CDR3 protein results from TCRdb running MiXCR on the multiplex PCR reads. This sample has under 350,000 distinct CDR3 sequences, with approximately 14% found just once.

This chain connects TRBV9 to TRBJ1-1; no definite D call. The source material was blood. The sequence was obtained from a middle-aged woman with Graves' hyperthyroidism. CDR3 nucleotide sequence: TGTGCCAGCAGCGTAGAGGGCGAAGCATCCTTCGCTGAAGCTTTCTTT. Residues: CASSVEGEASFAEAFF.